These 5 T cell receptor beta chains came from one sample sequenced in a study of OX40 agonist ivuxolimab in advanced cancers. Repertoires were generated with immunoSEQ multiplex PCR, while TCRdb's copy carries only in-frame clones and drops some. The sample has around 90,000 clones, 75% to 90% seen once. Sequenced material: CD4+ or CD8+ T cells sorted from blood, taken in a trial of the OX40 agonist ivuxolimab. The receptors derive from an adult with an advanced solid tumor such as melanoma, head and neck, liver or kidney cancer.

The rearrangement uses TRBV9 and TRBJ2-3; 13 bases are shared with TRBD2. V shed 3 bases and J 4 bases; nucleotides not matched to a gene: 8. CDR1 is SGDLS, CDR2 YYNGEE, per germline. CDR3 length: 17 amino acids. CDR3 in amino acids: CASSDQGLAGRADTQYF. The CDR3, as DNA: TGTGCCAGCAGCGACCAGGGACTAGCGGGAAGGGCAGATACGCAGTATTTT.

This chain uses TRBV9 with TRBJ2-5, with TRBD2 matching 7 bases. With V trimmed by 0 bases and J by 5 bases, 4 bases remained unmatched. The CDR3 is made up of 14 amino acids. Germline V lookup: CDR1 SGDLS, CDR2 YYNGEE. CDR3 bases: TGTGCCAGCAGCGTAGTGGGGGGAGGGGAGACCCAGTACTTC. Translating gives CASSVVGGGETQYF.

This sequence joins TRBV27 and TRBJ2-1; no clear D gene. The V end was cut by 6 bases, the J end by 10 bases, with 16 bases between. CDR1 and CDR2 from the germline V gene are MNHEY and SMNVEV (reference sequence). The CDR3 contains 13 residues. CDR3 coding DNA: TGTGCCAGCAGCTGGGGTTGGGCAGGCGAGCAGTTCTTC. This translates into CASSWGWAGEQFF.

The chain is built from TRBV7-8 and TRBJ2-5, with 9 bases that match TRBD2. The CDR3 is 15 amino acids. The J segment lost 6 bases and the V segment lost 4 bases, leaving 9 bases of the junction unmatched. The germline CDR1 and CDR2 sequences are SGHVS and FQNEAQ. The CDR3 here is CASSSTAGGAKTQYF. CDR3 nucleotides: TGTGCCAGCAGCTCGACCGCGGGGGGGGCGAAGACCCAGTACTTC. The variable domain in full, completed from reference TRBV7-8 and TRBJ2-5, reads GAGVSQSPRYKVAKRGQDVALRCDPISGHVSLFWYQQALGQGPEFLTYFQNEAQLDKSGLPSDRFFAERPEGSVSTLKIQRTQQEDSAVYLCASSSTAGGAKTQYFGPGTRLLVL.

The V gene is TRBV7-8, the J gene TRBJ1-5; D not resolved. CDR1 is SGHVS, CDR2 FQNEAQ, per germline. The CDR3 extends over 15 amino acids. The V end was cut by 0 bases, the J end by 0 bases, with 6 bases between. For the CDR3, the DNA is TGTGCCAGCAGCTTAGCTCACTATAGCAATCAGCCCCAGCATTTT. Its protein is CASSLAHYSNQPQHF.